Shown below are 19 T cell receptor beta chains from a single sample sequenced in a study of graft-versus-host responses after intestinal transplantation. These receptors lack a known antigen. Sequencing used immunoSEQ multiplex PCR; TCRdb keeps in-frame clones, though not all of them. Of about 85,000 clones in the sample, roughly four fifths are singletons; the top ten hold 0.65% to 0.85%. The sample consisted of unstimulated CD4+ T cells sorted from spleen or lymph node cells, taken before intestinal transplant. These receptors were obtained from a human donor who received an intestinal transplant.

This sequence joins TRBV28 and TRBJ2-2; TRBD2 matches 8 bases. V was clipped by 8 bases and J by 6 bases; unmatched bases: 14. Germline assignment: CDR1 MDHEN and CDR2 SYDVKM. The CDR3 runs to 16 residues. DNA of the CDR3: TGTGCCAGCGTGCCGGGGGGGGTCCAGGGATCCGGGGAGCTGTTTTTT. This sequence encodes CASVPGGVQGSGELFF.

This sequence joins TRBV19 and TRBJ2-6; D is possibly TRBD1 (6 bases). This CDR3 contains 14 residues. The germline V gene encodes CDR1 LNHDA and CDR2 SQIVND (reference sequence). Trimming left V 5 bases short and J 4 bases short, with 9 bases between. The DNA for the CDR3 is TGTGCCAGTAGTGCAGGGGCAGGGGCCAACGTCCTGACTTTC. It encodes CASSAGAGANVLTF.

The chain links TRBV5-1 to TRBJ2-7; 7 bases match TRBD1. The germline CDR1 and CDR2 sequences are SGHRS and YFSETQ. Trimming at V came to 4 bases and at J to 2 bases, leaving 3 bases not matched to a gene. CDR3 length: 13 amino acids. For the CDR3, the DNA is TGCGCCAGCAGCCGGGACAGTCCCTACGAGCAGTACTTC. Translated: CASSRDSPYEQYF.

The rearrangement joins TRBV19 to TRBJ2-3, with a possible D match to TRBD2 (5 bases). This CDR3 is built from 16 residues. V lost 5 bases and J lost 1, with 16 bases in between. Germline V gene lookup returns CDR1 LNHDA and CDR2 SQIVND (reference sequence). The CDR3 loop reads CASSYSGWAGTDTQYF. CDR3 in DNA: TGTGCCAGTAGTTATTCGGGGTGGGCGGGCACAGATACGCAGTATTTT.

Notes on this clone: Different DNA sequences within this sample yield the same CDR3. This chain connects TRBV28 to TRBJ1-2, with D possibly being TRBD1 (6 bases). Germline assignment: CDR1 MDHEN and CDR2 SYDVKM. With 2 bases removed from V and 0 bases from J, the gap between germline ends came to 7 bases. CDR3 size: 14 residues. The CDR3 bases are TGTGCCAGCAGTTTAGGACAGACTAACTATGGCTACACCTTC. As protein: CASSLGQTNYGYTF.

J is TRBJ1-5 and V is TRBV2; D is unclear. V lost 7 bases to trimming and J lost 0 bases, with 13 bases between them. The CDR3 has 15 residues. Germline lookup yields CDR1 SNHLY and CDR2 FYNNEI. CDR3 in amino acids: CASNNGAFSNQPQHF. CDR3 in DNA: TGTGCCAGCAATAACGGAGCCTTTAGCAATCAGCCCCAGCATTTT.

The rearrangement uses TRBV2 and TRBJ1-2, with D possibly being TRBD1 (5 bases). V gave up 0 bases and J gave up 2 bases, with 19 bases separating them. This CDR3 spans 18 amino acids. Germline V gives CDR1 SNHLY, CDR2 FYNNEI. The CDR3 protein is CASSEAKGMVGANYGYTF. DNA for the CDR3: TGTGCCAGCAGTGAAGCAAAGGGGATGGTAGGGGCCAACTATGGCTACACCTTC.

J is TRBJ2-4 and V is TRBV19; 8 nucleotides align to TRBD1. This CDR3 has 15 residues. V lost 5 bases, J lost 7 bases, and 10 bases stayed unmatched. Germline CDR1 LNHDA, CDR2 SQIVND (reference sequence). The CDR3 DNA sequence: TGTGCCAGTAGTTTCCGACAGGGGATGGGGAACATTCAGTACTTC. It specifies CASSFRQGMGNIQYF. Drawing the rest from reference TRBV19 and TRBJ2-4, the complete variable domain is DGGITQSPKYLFRKEGQNVTLSCEQNLNHDAMYWYRQDPGQGLRLIYYSQIVNDFQKGDIAEGYSVSREKKESFPLTVTSAQKNPTAFYLCASSFRQGMGNIQYFGAGTRLSVL.

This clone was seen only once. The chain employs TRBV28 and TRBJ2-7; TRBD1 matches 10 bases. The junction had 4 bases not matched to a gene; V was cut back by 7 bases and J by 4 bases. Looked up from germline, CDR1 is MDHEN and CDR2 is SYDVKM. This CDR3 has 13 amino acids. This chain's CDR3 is CASKDRGSYEQYF. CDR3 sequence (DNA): TGTGCCAGCAAGGACAGGGGGAGTTACGAGCAGTACTTC.

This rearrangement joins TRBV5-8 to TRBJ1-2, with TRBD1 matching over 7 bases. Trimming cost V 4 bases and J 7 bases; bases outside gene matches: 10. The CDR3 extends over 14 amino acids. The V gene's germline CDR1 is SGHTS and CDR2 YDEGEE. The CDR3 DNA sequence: TGTGCCAGCAGCCCGGCTCGACAGGGTACTGGCTACACCTTC. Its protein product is CASSPARQGTGYTF.

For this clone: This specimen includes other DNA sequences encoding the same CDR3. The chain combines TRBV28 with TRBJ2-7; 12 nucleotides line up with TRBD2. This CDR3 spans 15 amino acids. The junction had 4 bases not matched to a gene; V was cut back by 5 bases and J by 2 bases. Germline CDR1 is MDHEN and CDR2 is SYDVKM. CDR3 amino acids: CASSPGLAGTYEQYF. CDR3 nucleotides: TGTGCCAGCAGTCCAGGACTAGCGGGGACCTACGAGCAGTACTTC.

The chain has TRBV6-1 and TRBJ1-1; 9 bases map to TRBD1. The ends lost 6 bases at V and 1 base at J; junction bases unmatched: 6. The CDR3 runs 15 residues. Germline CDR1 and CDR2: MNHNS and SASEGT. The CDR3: CASRRDREWNTEAFF. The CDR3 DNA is TGTGCCAGCAGAAGGGACAGGGAGTGGAACACTGAAGCTTTCTTT.

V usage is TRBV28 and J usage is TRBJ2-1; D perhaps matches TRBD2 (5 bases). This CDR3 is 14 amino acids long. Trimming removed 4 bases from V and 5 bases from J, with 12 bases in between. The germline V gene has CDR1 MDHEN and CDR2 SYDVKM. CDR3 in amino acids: CASSSAGKDNEQFF. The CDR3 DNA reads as TGTGCCAGCAGTTCTGCGGGCAAAGACAATGAGCAGTTCTTC. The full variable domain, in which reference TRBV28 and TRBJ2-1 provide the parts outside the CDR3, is DVKVTQSSRYLVKRTGEKVFLECVQDMDHENMFWYRQDPGLGLRLIYFSYDVKMKEKGDIPEGYSVSREKKERFSLILESASTNQTSMYLCASSSAGKDNEQFFGPGTRLTVL.

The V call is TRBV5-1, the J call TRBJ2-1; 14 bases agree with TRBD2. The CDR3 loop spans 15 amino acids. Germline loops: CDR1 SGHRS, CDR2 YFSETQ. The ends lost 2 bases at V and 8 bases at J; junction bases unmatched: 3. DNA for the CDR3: TGCGCCAGCAGCTTCGGGACTAGCGGGAGCTATGAGCAGTTCTTC. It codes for CASSFGTSGSYEQFF.

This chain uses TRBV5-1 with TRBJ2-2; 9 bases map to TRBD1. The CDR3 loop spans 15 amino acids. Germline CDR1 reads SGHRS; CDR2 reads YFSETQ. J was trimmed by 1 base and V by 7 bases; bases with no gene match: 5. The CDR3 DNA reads TGCGCCAGCGGAACAGGGGGCGGGAACACCGGGGAGCTGTTTTTT. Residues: CASGTGGGNTGELFF.

DNA for the CDR3: TGTGCCAGTAGTCGGTTAAGGGGGCGAGGCACAGATACGCAGTATTTT. It encodes CASSRLRGRGTDTQYF. The chain joins TRBV19 to TRBJ2-3; 7 bases are a match to TRBD1. V was clipped by 5 bases and J by 1 base; unmatched bases: 9. The CDR3 has 16 amino acids. Germline V gene lookup returns CDR1 LNHDA and CDR2 SQIVND (reference sequence). Complete variable domain (other parts from reference TRBV19 and TRBJ2-3): DGGITQSPKYLFRKEGQNVTLSCEQNLNHDAMYWYRQDPGQGLRLIYYSQIVNDFQKGDIAEGYSVSREKKESFPLTVTSAQKNPTAFYLCASSRLRGRGTDTQYFGPGTRLTVL.

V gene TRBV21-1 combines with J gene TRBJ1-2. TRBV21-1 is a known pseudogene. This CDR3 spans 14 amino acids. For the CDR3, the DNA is TGTGCCAGCAGCAAGCGGGGGACATTCGCTGGCTACACCTTC. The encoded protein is CASSKRGTFAGYTF.

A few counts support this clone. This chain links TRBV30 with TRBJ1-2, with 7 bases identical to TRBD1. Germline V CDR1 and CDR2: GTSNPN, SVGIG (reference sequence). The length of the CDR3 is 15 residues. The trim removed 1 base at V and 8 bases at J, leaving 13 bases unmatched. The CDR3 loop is CAWSEMRQGGPGYTF. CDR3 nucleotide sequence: TGTGCCTGGAGTGAGATGAGACAGGGCGGACCGGGCTACACCTTC.

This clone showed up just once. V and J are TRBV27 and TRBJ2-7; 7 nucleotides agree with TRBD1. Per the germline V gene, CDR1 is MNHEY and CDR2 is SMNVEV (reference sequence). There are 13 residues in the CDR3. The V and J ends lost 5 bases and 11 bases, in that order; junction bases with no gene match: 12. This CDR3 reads CASSAAPGQLEYF. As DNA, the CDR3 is TGTGCCAGCAGTGCCGCCCCGGGACAGCTCGAGTACTTC.